This TCR beta chain was documented in a study of cytomegalovirus exposure and HLA in healthy donors. Study-wide results and caveats: Rare TCR sequences dominated, though some public TCRs recurred in many donors. TCR beta chains numbering some 160 were designated cytomegalovirus-associated. High specificity and sensitivity for cytomegalovirus status were reported for the classifier.

A word on this clone: The antigen remains undetermined.

The CDR3 has 15 amino acids. Germline lookup yields CDR1 LNHNV and CDR2 YYDKDF (reference sequence). Germline trimming cut 4 bases from V and 6 bases from J; bases unmatched to any gene: 12. TCRdb keeps only in-frame clones here, not all; method: immunoSEQ multiplex PCR. Found here are roughly 60,000 clones, about 91% of them singletons; the top ten hold 1% to 1.5%. The sequencing sample was made of PBMCs. The TCR comes from a woman between 18 and 29 years old in good health and CMV-seronegative. J is TRBJ2-7 and V is TRBV15, with TRBD1 matching over 7 bases. The CDR3 region is CATSTKAIEGAEQYF. The CDR3 DNA reads TGTGCCACCAGCACAAAGGCTATAGAGGGGGCCGAGCAGTACTTC.